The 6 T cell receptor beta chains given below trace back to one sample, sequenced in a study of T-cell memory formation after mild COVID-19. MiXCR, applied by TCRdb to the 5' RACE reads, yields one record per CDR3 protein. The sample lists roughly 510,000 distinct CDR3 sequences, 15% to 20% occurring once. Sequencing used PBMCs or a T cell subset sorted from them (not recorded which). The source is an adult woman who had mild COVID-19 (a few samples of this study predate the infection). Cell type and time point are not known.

As DNA, the CDR3 is TGCGCCAGCAGCTCCGGACAGAACGACGAGCAGTACTTC. This encodes CASSSGQNDEQYF. The chain links TRBV5-1 to TRBJ2-7; the D gene is possibly TRBD1 (6 bases). Trimming pared 3 bases from V and 5 bases from J, leaving 12 bases between. From germline, CDR1 is SGHRS and CDR2 YFSETQ. The length of the CDR3 is 13 residues.

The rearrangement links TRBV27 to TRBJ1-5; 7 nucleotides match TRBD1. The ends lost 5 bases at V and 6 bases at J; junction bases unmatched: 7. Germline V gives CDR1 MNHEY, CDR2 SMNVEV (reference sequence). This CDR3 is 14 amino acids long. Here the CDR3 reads CASSTRQGLQPQHF. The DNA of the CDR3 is TGTGCCAGCAGTACCCGACAGGGTCTTCAGCCCCAGCATTTT.

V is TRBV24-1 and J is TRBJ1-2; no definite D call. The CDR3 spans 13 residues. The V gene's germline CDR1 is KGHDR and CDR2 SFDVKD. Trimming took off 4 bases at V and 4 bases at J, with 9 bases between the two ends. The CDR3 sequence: CATSDGLGYGYTF. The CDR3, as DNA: TGTGCCACCAGTGACGGACTCGGCTATGGCTACACCTTC.

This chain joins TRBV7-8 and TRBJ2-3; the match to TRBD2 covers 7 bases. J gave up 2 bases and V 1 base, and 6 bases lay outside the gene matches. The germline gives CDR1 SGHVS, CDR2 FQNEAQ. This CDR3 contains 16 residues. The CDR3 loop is CASSLDSLASTDTQYF. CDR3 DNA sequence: TGTGCCAGCAGCTTAGATTCACTAGCGTCCACAGATACGCAGTATTTT.

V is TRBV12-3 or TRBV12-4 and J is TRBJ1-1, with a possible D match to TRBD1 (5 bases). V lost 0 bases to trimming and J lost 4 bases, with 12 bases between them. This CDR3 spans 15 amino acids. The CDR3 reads CASSLARGLGTEAFF. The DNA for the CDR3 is TGTGCCAGCAGTTTAGCGCGGGGCTTGGGCACTGAAGCTTTCTTT.

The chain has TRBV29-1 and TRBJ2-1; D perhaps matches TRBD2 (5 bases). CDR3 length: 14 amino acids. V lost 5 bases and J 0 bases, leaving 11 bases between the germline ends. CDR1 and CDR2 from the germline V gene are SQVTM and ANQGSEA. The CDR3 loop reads CSVLERSSYNEQFF. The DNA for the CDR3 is TGCAGCGTTCTTGAGCGGAGCTCCTACAATGAGCAGTTCTTC.